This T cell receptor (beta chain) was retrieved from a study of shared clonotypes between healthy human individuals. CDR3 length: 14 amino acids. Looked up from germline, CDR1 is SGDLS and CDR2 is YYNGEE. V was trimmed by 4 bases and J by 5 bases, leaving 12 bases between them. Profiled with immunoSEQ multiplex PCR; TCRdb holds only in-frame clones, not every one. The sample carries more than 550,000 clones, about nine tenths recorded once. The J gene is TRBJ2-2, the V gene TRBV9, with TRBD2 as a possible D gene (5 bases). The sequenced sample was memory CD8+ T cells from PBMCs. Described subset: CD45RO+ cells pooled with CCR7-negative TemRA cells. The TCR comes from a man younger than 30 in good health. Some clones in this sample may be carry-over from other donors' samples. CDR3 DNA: TGTGCCAGCAGCCCCTTCCGGGGTACCGGGGAGCTGTTTTTT. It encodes CASSPFRGTGELFF. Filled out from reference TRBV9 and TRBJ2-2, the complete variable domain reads DSGVTQTPKHLITATGQRVTLRCSPRSGDLSVYWYQQSLDQGLQFLIQYYNGEERAKGNILERFSAQQFPDLHSELNLSSLELGDSALYFCASSPFRGTGELFFGEGSRLTVL.